This TCR beta chain was retrieved from a study of tumor-infiltrating lymphocytes in primary liver carcinoma. Broader study findings: Tumors carried a top-250-clone fraction significantly exceeding that of blood (p = 0.039). Tumor region pairs outstripped tumor-adjacent and tumor-blood pairs in overlap. There was no comparison of CD4+ and CD8+ repertoires, as samples were bulk unsorted.

Blood RNA originated from unsorted whole blood, with germline DNA additionally extracted. There are many counts of this clonotype. Its target is not known. The CDR3 totals 14 residues. The ends were cut back, 3 bases at V and 2 bases at J, with 9 bases in the middle. With 500 ng total RNA as template and a constant-region primer, TCR beta cDNA was made. Slightly modified ARM-PCR served as the procedure for the TCR beta libraries. These libraries came from three rounds of nested multiplex PCR. The study ran its first two PCR rounds for roughly 11 cycles each, using TRBV1-TRBV30 forward primers and a C-beta reverse primer. From the multiplex PCR reads, TCRdb called clonotypes with MiXCR, one entry per CDR3 protein. The sample consists of about 320,000 distinct CDR3 sequences, about 62% of them appearing once.

The sequence was collected from a man in his forties or fifties with primary liver carcinoma and hepatitis B virus infection. The gene calls are TRBV12-3 or TRBV12-4 and TRBJ2-3; no clear D gene. The source material was peripheral blood. The CDR3 here is CASSLGPATDTQYF. The CDR3 DNA reads TGTGCCAGCAGTTTGGGCCCCGCCACAGATACGCAGTATTTT.